This TCR beta chain was sequenced for a study of blood T cell repertoires in COVID-19. Study overall: The study drew acute and convalescent COVID-19 samples from the United States, Italy and Spain. From T cells, B-cell-depleted T cells, or PBMCs came the material, which was cDNA or gDNA.

The protocol was immunoSEQ multiplex PCR, while the TCRdb copy is restricted to in-frame clones and leaves out a portion. The sample consists of 85,000 to 120,000 clones, 80% to 95% of them appearing once. The CDR3 is made up of 16 amino acids. Trimming at V came to 3 bases and at J to 5 bases, leaving 10 bases not matched to a gene. Germline CDR1 reads LNHDA; CDR2 reads SQIVND (reference sequence). Recruited during active infection, patients (from Seattle) were subsequently followed longitudinally. The rearrangement uses TRBV19 and TRBJ2-1, with TRBD2 matching over 7 bases. The clonotype originates from a woman in her forties or fifties with COVID-19, enrolled during active disease. Sequencing used peripheral blood. CDR3 amino acids: CASSINGERDHNEQFF. In DNA form, the CDR3 reads TGTGCCAGTAGTATTAACGGGGAGCGGGACCACAATGAGCAGTTCTTC.